This TCR beta chain was sequenced during a study of OX40 agonist ivuxolimab in advanced cancers. Looking at the study overall: At doses from 0.01 to 10 mg/kg, patients were given intravenous ivuxolimab every 2 weeks. Regarding the study as a whole: Among T cells, CD8+ cells averaged more expanded clones than CD4+ cells.

The data were produced by immunoSEQ multiplex PCR, yet TCRdb's version contains in-frame clones alone and is incomplete. In the table there are 65,000 to 75,000 clones, roughly 87% of which are singletons. On this clone: The antigen remains undetermined.

The germline V gene encodes CDR1 SNHLY and CDR2 FYNNEI. There are 12 residues in the CDR3. The J segment lost 5 bases and the V segment lost 6 bases, leaving 3 bases of the junction unmatched. The source material was CD4+ or CD8+ T cells sorted from blood, sampled in a trial of the OX40 agonist ivuxolimab. The chain recombines TRBV2 with TRBJ1-1, with 7 bases fitting TRBD1. This TCR came from an adult with an advanced solid tumor such as melanoma, head and neck, liver or kidney cancer. In DNA form, the CDR3 reads TGTGCCAGCAGGGCGACAGGGACTGAAGCTTTCTTT. Protein: CASRATGTEAFF.